This T cell receptor (beta chain) was obtained from a study of T-cell memory formation after mild COVID-19. For the study at large: For the most part, TCR clusters were specific to one donor.

cDNA libraries for TCR alpha and TCR beta, carrying sample barcodes and UMIs, came from 5'RACE with constant-segment primers. TCRdb redid the calling of the 5' RACE reads with MiXCR, one entry per CDR3 protein. In the table there are a few hundred thousand distinct CDR3 sequences, roughly 21% of which are singletons. Findings of the study overall: Clones that got smaller from day 15 to 85 had even CD4/CD8, while clones growing later tipped toward CD4+. The pre-infection memory compartment contained some responding clones, suggesting cross-reactive memory joined.

CDR1 is SGHTA, CDR2 FQGNSA, per germline. The CDR3 has 16 residues. V was trimmed by 5 bases and J by 1 base, leaving 17 bases between them. This clonotype appeared a few times. What it recognizes is unknown. The clonotype originates from an adult woman who had mild COVID-19 (a few samples of this study predate the infection). Cell type and time point are not known. This chain links TRBV7-2 with TRBJ2-5, with a weak D call TRBD1 (5 bases). Material for sequencing was PBMCs or a T cell subset sorted from them (not recorded which). Here the CDR3 reads CASSLRNLGAQETQYF. DNA for the CDR3: TGTGCCAGCAGCCTAAGGAACTTAGGGGCCCAAGAGACCCAGTACTTC.